These 2 T cell receptor beta chains were sequenced from one sample in a study of T cells in Graves' hyperthyroidism and ophthalmopathy. TCR beta CDR3 regions were amplified from RNA. The HTBI set primed first-round TCR CDR3 RT-PCR. Using its own MiXCR run on the multiplex PCR reads, TCRdb lists one record per CDR3 protein. The sample has fewer than 350,000 distinct CDR3 sequences, 15% to 20% seen once. Sequenced: blood. The origin of the receptors is a woman aged 40 to 50 with Graves' ophthalmopathy.

This clonotype was picked up many times. V gene TRBV24-1 combines with J gene TRBJ2-1, with 10 bases aligning to TRBD1. Looked up from germline, CDR1 is KGHDR and CDR2 is SFDVKD. The ends lost 9 bases at V and 6 bases at J; junction bases unmatched: 1. This CDR3 is 12 amino acids long. CDR3 nucleotides: TGTGCCACCGGGACAGGGGTCAATGAGCAGTTCTTC. Protein: CATGTGVNEQFF.

The rearrangement joins TRBV12-3 or TRBV12-4 to TRBJ2-5, with D possibly matching TRBD2 (5 bases). V lost 6 bases and J 4 bases, leaving 12 bases between the germline ends. CDR3 length: 13 amino acids. Here the CDR3 reads CASRPTSGETQYF. The CDR3, as DNA: TGTGCCAGCAGACCCACGAGCGGAGAGACCCAGTACTTC.